The clone carrying this T cell receptor beta chain came up many times. Its antigen remains unidentified. A second PCR, run for about 7 to 12 cycles, used a sample-barcoded 5' primer plus a J-beta primer mix. Using its own MiXCR run on the 5' RACE reads, TCRdb lists one record per CDR3 protein. The table has about 800,000 distinct CDR3 sequences, about 25% seen once. Each donor gave approximately 9.5 milliliters of peripheral blood. The sample originates from a study of blood T cells in healthy people across ages. CDR1 MNHEY and CDR2 SVGAGI come from the germline V gene. Trimming cost V 9 bases and J 7 bases, with 28 bases left between them. CDR3 length equals 17 residues. Whole-study findings and limits: Naive and antigen-experienced cells were not separated, limiting conclusive comparison. CMV infection status of these donors was not known.

These same data were also listed under a study on T cells of mothers and their children. From that report: Thymic selection molds TCR recombination products alike in related and unrelated pairs.

This sequence was found in a boy between 10 and 17 years old in good health. V is TRBV6-5 and J is TRBJ2-1; D perhaps matches TRBD1 (5 bases). The sample taken for sequencing was blood. The CDR3 is CARRVGRSGHPPNEQFF. The CDR3 bases are TGTGCCAGAAGGGTAGGGCGATCCGGACACCCGCCGAATGAGCAGTTCTTC.